Listed here are 18 T cell receptor beta chains from one sample, sequenced in a study of T cells in women clearing cervical HPV infection. Measured with immunoSEQ multiplex PCR; TCRdb has only the in-frame clones, and not every one. Recorded here are about 45,000 clones; the top ten clones represent about 1.2%. Sequenced input: blood buffy coat. Receptors were obtained from a woman aged 18-70 years with a cervical HPV16 infection that either progressed to CIN3+ or cleared (not recorded which).

Comments on this clone: The read falls 3 residues short of the CDR3 end, and the missing part is taken from the germline J gene. V usage is TRBV10-2 and J usage is TRBJ1-1; 8 bases align to TRBD1. Germline values: CDR1 WSHSY, CDR2 SAAADI. After removal of 4 bases from V and 5 bases from J, the junction contained 3 bases not matched to a gene. CDR3 length: 13 amino acids. CDR3 sequence reads: CASSVQGETEAFF. The sequenced part of the CDR3 DNA is TGCGCCAGCAGTGTACAGGGGGAGACTGAA.

A remark on this clone: The read ends 3 residues early relative to the CDR3; the germline J gene fills the gap. V gene TRBV6-1 combines with J gene TRBJ1-1, with D possibly being TRBD1 (6 bases). This CDR3 spans 13 amino acids. The germline V gene has CDR1 MNHNS and CDR2 SASEGT. V was cut by 4 bases and J by 5 bases, with 11 bases left in between. The CDR3 here is CASSGQDVTEAFF. The covered CDR3 bases are TGTGCCAGCAGTGGACAGGACGTTACTGAA.

In the case of this clone: The CDR3 is cut off 3 residues early in the read; its end comes from the germline J gene. The chain links TRBV20-1 to TRBJ1-3; possibly TRBD1 for D (6 bases). The CDR3 extends over 14 amino acids. Trimming left V 4 bases short and J 2 bases short, with 12 bases between. Germline CDR1 reads DFQATT; CDR2 reads SNEGSKA (reference sequence). Incomplete CDR3 DNA: TGCAGTGCTAAAGAGACAGGAGCTGGAAACACC. It is translated as CSAKETGAGNT. The full CDR3 sequence reads CSAKETGAGNTIYF.

Of note for this clone: The read gets to within 3 residues of the CDR3 end, and the germline J gene fills in the rest. The V and J genes are TRBV5-6 and TRBJ2-5; D remains ambiguous. Trimming took 2 bases from V and 4 from J, leaving 6 bases between them. This CDR3 comprises 12 residues. CDR1 is SGHDT and CDR2 is YYEEEE in the germline V gene. The DNA read from the CDR3 is TGTGCCAGCAGCTTTCTCTCAGAGACC. Encoded protein: CASSFLSET. The whole CDR3 reads CASSFLSETQYF.

Concerning this clone itself: Read coverage stops 3 residues before the CDR3 terminus; the germline J gene supplies the remainder. The V and J genes are TRBV5-1 and TRBJ2-3; perhaps TRBD1 as D (5 bases). The CDR3 length is 14 residues. Between the trimmed V and J ends, which lost 6 bases and 2 bases, there was a span of 13 bases. CDR1 SGHRS and CDR2 YFSETQ come from the germline V gene. This chain's CDR3 is CASTLARVTDTQYF. The covered CDR3 bases are TGCGCCAGCACGCTGGCCAGGGTCACAGATACG.

Remarks on this clone: The CDR3 extends 3 residues past the end of the read, so its final part is completed from the germline J gene. This chain uses TRBV5-1 with TRBJ2-5, with a tentative D call TRBD1 (6 bases). In germline, CDR1 is SGHRS, CDR2 YFSETQ. The CDR3 totals 13 residues. With 5 bases removed from V and 2 bases from J, the gap between germline ends came to 10 bases. CDR3: CASRAGAQETQYF. The CDR3 DNA, read in part, is TGCGCCAGCAGGGCAGGGGCTCAAGAGACC.

In the case of this clone: Read sequence stops 3 residues before the CDR3 end, and the germline J gene provides the missing end. The V gene is TRBV5-5, the J gene TRBJ1-2, with D maybe TRBD1 (5 bases). Trimming took 4 bases from V and 4 from J, leaving 11 bases between them. The germline V gene encodes CDR1 SGHKS and CDR2 YYEKEE (reference sequence). The CDR3 runs 13 residues. The covered CDR3 bases are TGTGCCAGCAGCCCGGAGGGGAGCTATGGC. Amino acids: CASSPEGSYG. The whole CDR3 sequence reads CASSPEGSYGYTF. Complete variable domain (other parts from reference TRBV5-5 and TRBJ1-2): DAGVTQSPTHLIKTRGQQVTLRCSPISGHKSVSWYQQVLGQGPQFIFQYYEKEERGRGNFPDRFSARQFPNYSSELNVNALLLGDSALYLCASSPEGSYGYTFGSGTRLTVV.

To note about this clone: The read comes to an end 3 residues before the CDR3 does, leaving the germline J gene to fill in the end. The rearrangement links TRBV5-1 to TRBJ2-3; D might be TRBD1 (6 bases). V was cut by 1 base and J by 0 bases, with 6 bases left in between. CDR3 length equals 14 residues. Germline V gene sequence: CDR1 SGHRS, CDR2 YFSETQ. The CDR3 protein is CASSLRGSTDTQYF. Partial CDR3 DNA: TGCGCCAGCAGCTTGAGGGGGAGCACAGATACG.

As concerns this clone: The CDR3 is cut off 3 residues early in the read; its end comes from the germline J gene. This chain connects TRBV7-2 to TRBJ2-7; D unresolved. Germline V gene sequence: CDR1 SGHTA, CDR2 FQGNSA. V was shortened by 3 bases and J by 3 bases, with 6 bases between the two germline ends. CDR3 length: 12 residues. Partial CDR3 DNA: TGTGCCAGCAGCTTCTCTTACTACGAG. Translation: CASSFSYYE. The full CDR3 is CASSFSYYEQYF.

Points on this clone: The read ends 3 residues shy of where the CDR3 ends; the end is completed using the germline J gene. The chain recombines TRBV28 with TRBJ1-6; D might be TRBD1 (6 bases). V was pared by 6 bases and J by 2 bases, with 11 bases between. CDR3 length: 15 residues. The germline CDR1 and CDR2 sequences are MDHEN and SYDVKM. CDR3 DNA (partial): TGTGCCAGCAGAAAGGGGGACACCTATAATTCACCC. Translated: CASRKGDTYNSP. The entire CDR3 protein reads CASRKGDTYNSPLHF.

For this clone: The read halts 3 residues ahead of the CDR3 end, with the missing end drawn from the germline J gene. The chain joins TRBV6-2 or TRBV6-3 to TRBJ1-1, with D possibly being TRBD1 (5 bases). This CDR3 has 17 amino acids. Germline values: CDR1 MNHEY, CDR2 SVGEGT. The V gene lost 8 bases and the J gene lost 0 bases, with 22 bases spanning the gap. The CDR3 protein is CASSPSFGRGMNTEAFF. The DNA read from the CDR3 is TGTGCCAGCTCTCCGTCGTTCGGAAGGGGTATGAACACTGAA.

About this clone: The CDR3 is cut off 3 residues early in the read; its end comes from the germline J gene. V is TRBV7-3 and J is TRBJ1-1; a possible D gene is TRBD1 (5 bases). The CDR3 covers 15 residues. The V end was cut by 0 bases, the J end by 3 bases, with 11 bases between. CDR1 is SGHTA, CDR2 FQGTGA, per germline. The part of the CDR3 DNA that was read is TGTGCCAGCAGCTTAACCGACAGCACGCACACTGAA. Protein product: CASSLTDSTHTE. The entire CDR3 reads CASSLTDSTHTEAFF.

A word on this clone: The read stops 3 residues short of the end of the CDR3; the missing end is completed from the germline J gene. The chain recombines TRBV12-3 or TRBV12-4 with TRBJ1-1; 9 nucleotides align to TRBD1. The CDR3 spans 16 residues. The ends lost 5 bases at V and 3 bases at J; junction bases unmatched: 10. The CDR3 here is CASSVTTGGRYTEAFF. Partial CDR3 DNA: TGTGCCAGCAGTGTCACGACAGGGGGTCGGTACACTGAA.

For this clone: Coverage ceases 3 residues before the CDR3 finishes, and the germline J gene fills in the end. V and J are TRBV2 and TRBJ2-1; TRBD2 matches 7 bases. The CDR3 has 14 amino acids. Losses at the gene ends were 8 bases for V and 2 bases for J; bases not matched to a gene: 6. Germline loops: CDR1 SNHLY, CDR2 FYNNEI. The sequenced CDR3 bases are TGTGCCAGCCGCGGCAGCGGGGCCTACAATGAG. Amino acid sequence: CASRGSGAYNE. The full CDR3 protein is CASRGSGAYNEQFF. Together with reference TRBV2 and TRBJ2-1, the CDR3 gives the full variable domain: EPEVTQTPSHQVTQMGQEVILRCVPISNHLYFYWYRQILGQKVEFLVSFYNNEISEKSEIFDDQFSVERPDGSNFTLKIRSTKLEDSAMYFCASRGSGAYNEQFFGPGTRLTVL.

Regarding this clone: The read finishes 3 residues shy of the CDR3 end, and the germline J gene is used to complete it. V and J are TRBV10-3 and TRBJ1-2; weak D call: TRBD1 (6 bases). V was trimmed by 0 bases and J by 2 bases, leaving 7 bases between them. This CDR3 has 14 amino acids. Germline V gene sequence: CDR1 ENHRY, CDR2 SYGVKD. The CDR3 bases that were read are TGTGCCATCAGTGAGTCGGGGGCAAACTATGGC. This sequence encodes CAISESGANYG. The entire CDR3 protein is CAISESGANYGYTF.

As regards this clone: With the read ending 3 residues before the CDR3 end, the germline J gene is used to fill in that end. The genes are TRBV19 and TRBJ1-4, with TRBD1 as a possible D gene (5 bases). CDR1 LNHDA and CDR2 SQIVND come from the germline V gene (reference sequence). This CDR3 region has 15 residues. The CDR3 here is CASSRGGIGNSPLFF. Partial CDR3 DNA: TGTGCCAGTAGTAGGGGGGGAATCGGGAATTCACCA. Full variable domain (outside the CDR3, taken from reference TRBV19 and TRBJ1-4): DGGITQSPKYLFRKEGQNVTLSCEQNLNHDAMYWYRQDPGQGLRLIYYSQIVNDFQKGDIAEGYSVSREKKESFPLTVTSAQKNPTAFYLCASSRGGIGNSPLFFGSGTQLSVL.

A remark on this clone: The read is 3 residues too short to cover the CDR3 end, so that end is filled in from the germline J gene. The chain carries TRBV6-1 and TRBJ1-2; tentatively, D is TRBD1 (5 bases). The CDR3 runs 12 residues. Germline-derived CDR1 and CDR2 are MNHNS and SASEGT. Here the CDR3 reads CASSEDRYDYTF. The sequenced CDR3 bases are TGTGCCAGCAGTGAAGACAGGTACGAC.

Regarding this clone: A read error may account for a junction end that differs from germline. Coverage ceases 3 residues before the CDR3 finishes, and the germline J gene fills in the end. The chain joins TRBV7-2 to TRBJ2-3, with a possible D match to TRBD1 (5 bases). Germline loops: CDR1 SGHTA, CDR2 FQGNSA. The CDR3 runs 13 residues. This CDR3 is CASSLGGTGTQYF. The CDR3 bases that were read are TGTGCCAGCAGCTTAGGCGGCACAGGTACG.